This TCR beta chain is drawn from a study of T cells after yellow fever vaccination. General study results and limits: The presence of abundant clonotypes contaminating from the bulk population was possible in FACS-sorted repertoires.

This clonotype occurred a few times. Its antigen is unknown. TCRdb reanalysed the 5' RACE reads using MiXCR and keeps one entry per CDR3 protein. The table includes about 130,000 distinct CDR3 sequences, roughly 9% detected once. The CDR3 has 15 amino acids. With 6 bases clipped from V and 4 bases from J, the junction kept 10 bases outside the gene matches. Germline CDR1 SEHNR, CDR2 FQNEAQ (reference sequence). This chain uses TRBV7-9 with TRBJ1-2; 8 bases are a match to TRBD1. This sequence was found in a man aged 18 to 30 who received the YFV17D yellow fever vaccine. Sequencing used CD8+ T cells sorted from PBMCs, obtained on the day of the yellow fever booster vaccination. Written as DNA, the CDR3 is TGTGCCAGCAGATCGGCCGGGACAGGCCGCTATGGCTACACCTTC. This encodes CASRSAGTGRYGYTF.